This T cell receptor (beta chain) was identified during a study of CD8+ T cells in alopecia areata. This CDR3 is built from 15 residues. Trimming shortened V by 0 bases and J by 1 base, and 9 bases separated the two germline ends. CDR1 and CDR2 (germline): LGHNA, YNFKEQ. After isolation, RNA underwent reverse transcription to generate cDNA as the sequencing template. Profiled with immunoSEQ multiplex PCR; TCRdb holds only in-frame clones, not every one. Of about 140,000 clones listed, around 82% are singletons. As to treatment: oral pan-JAK inhibitor, 5-10 mg twice daily. With regard to this clone: The antigen is not known.

Overall study results and limits: During tofacitinib treatment, many expanded lesional clones remained in scalp and blood.

The receptor comes from a human donor with alopecia areata. The chain carries TRBV4-2 and TRBJ1-2; tentatively, D is TRBD1 (6 bases). The source was CD8+ T cells sorted from blood, collected at week 4, from a patient treated with tofacitinib. DNA of the CDR3: TGTGCCAGCAGCCAAGAACCGGACAGTAACTATGGCTACACCTTC. This gives the protein CASSQEPDSNYGYTF.